These 6 T cell receptor beta chains share one sample of origin, sequenced in a study of long-term antiretroviral therapy in people with HIV. They ran version v3.0 of the immunoSEQ assay at survey level. Only in-frame clones appear in the TCRdb table, and some are missing; sequencing was by immunoSEQ multiplex PCR. The sample consists of some 10,000 clones, 80% to 90% of them appearing once. The sequences come from unsorted PBMCs, collected 7.2 years after starting antiretroviral therapy. These receptors originate from a man in his forties or fifties with HIV.

This clone turned up a few times. The rearrangement joins TRBV11-3 to TRBJ1-1; D ambiguous. The CDR3 totals 12 residues. Germline CDR1 SGHNT, CDR2 YENEEA. V was shortened by 3 bases and J by 6 bases, with 8 bases between the two germline ends. The CDR3 coding sequence is TGTGCCAGCAGCTTCGTGGGCGCTGAAGCTTTCTTT. Residues: CASSFVGAEAFF.

J is TRBJ1-4 and V is TRBV19, with 7 bases matching TRBD1. The V and J ends lost 7 bases and 4 bases, in that order; junction bases with no gene match: 9. CDR3 length: 15 amino acids. Germline assignment: CDR1 LNHDA and CDR2 SQIVND (reference sequence). CDR3 residues: CASTSGTEINEKLFF. In DNA, the CDR3 is TGTGCCAGTACCTCCGGGACAGAAATTAATGAAAAACTGTTTTTT. The full variable domain, with the rest looked up from reference TRBV19 and TRBJ1-4, is DGGITQSPKYLFRKEGQNVTLSCEQNLNHDAMYWYRQDPGQGLRLIYYSQIVNDFQKGDIAEGYSVSREKKESFPLTVTSAQKNPTAFYLCASTSGTEINEKLFFGSGTQLSVL.

This sequence joins TRBV7-9 and TRBJ2-7; a possible D gene is TRBD2 (5 bases). The germline gives CDR1 SEHNR, CDR2 FQNEAQ (reference sequence). The CDR3 is 16 amino acids. V shed 0 bases and J shed 6 bases, with 18 bases lying between them. The CDR3 DNA is TGTGCCAGCAGCTTAGCGCCACTAGACGGGCTACGCGAGCAGTACTTC. The encoded protein is CASSLAPLDGLREQYF.

The chain has TRBV6-1 and TRBJ2-1; D is perhaps TRBD1 (5 bases). Trimming took 2 bases from V and 5 from J, leaving 13 bases between them. The length of the CDR3 is 15 residues. CDR1 is MNHNS, CDR2 SASEGT, per germline. CDR3 nucleotides: TGTGCCAGCAGTGAACCCAGGTGGGGCGACAATGAGCAGTTCTTC. It yields the protein CASSEPRWGDNEQFF.

This chain joins TRBV4-1 and TRBJ1-2; D uncertain. V lost 1 base and J lost 1, with 10 bases in between. Germline CDR1 reads MGHRA; CDR2 reads YSYEKL. The CDR3 consists of 15 residues. The CDR3 DNA follows: TGCGCCAGCAGCCAAGGTGGCGGGTTTAACTATGGCTACACCTTC. The encoded protein is CASSQGGGFNYGYTF.

The V and J genes are TRBV27 and TRBJ2-2; no firm D call. The V and J ends lost 0 bases and 6 bases respectively, with 17 bases between them. Germline assignment: CDR1 MNHEY and CDR2 SMNVEV (reference sequence). CDR3 length: 17 residues. CDR3: CASSLSPTLGDAGELFF. Written as DNA, the CDR3 is TGTGCCAGCAGTTTATCCCCTACGCTCGGAGACGCCGGGGAGCTGTTTTTT.